The source of this TCR beta chain is a study of PD-1 blockade in classical Hodgkin lymphoma. Study information: Nivolumab 3 mg/kg was given intravenously every 2 weeks.

TCRdb's table, derived via immunoSEQ multiplex PCR, lists solely in-frame clones and lacks some. The table lists some 150,000 clones, around four fifths of them singletons, with roughly 8.4% in the top ten. Study-wide points: Newly diagnosed patients were reported to start with lower TCR diversity than healthy donors. The baseline diversity of complete responders showed similarity to that of newly diagnosed patients.

Relapse was seen in all patients after autologous stem cell transplantation, and brentuximab vedotin exposure was variable. Concerning this clone itself: The antigen remains unidentified.

V lost 5 bases, J lost 7 bases, and 11 bases lay in between. Germline lookup yields CDR1 MNHNS and CDR2 SASEGT. This CDR3 region has 12 residues. The source is a human donor with classical Hodgkin lymphoma. The specimen was peripheral blood mononuclear cells (PBMCs), collected before the second cycle of nivolumab. The V gene is TRBV6-1, the J gene TRBJ1-1; D is possibly TRBD1 (6 bases). The DNA for the CDR3 is TGTGCCAGCAGTAACAGGGTTAATGAAGCTTTCTTT. As protein: CASSNRVNEAFF.